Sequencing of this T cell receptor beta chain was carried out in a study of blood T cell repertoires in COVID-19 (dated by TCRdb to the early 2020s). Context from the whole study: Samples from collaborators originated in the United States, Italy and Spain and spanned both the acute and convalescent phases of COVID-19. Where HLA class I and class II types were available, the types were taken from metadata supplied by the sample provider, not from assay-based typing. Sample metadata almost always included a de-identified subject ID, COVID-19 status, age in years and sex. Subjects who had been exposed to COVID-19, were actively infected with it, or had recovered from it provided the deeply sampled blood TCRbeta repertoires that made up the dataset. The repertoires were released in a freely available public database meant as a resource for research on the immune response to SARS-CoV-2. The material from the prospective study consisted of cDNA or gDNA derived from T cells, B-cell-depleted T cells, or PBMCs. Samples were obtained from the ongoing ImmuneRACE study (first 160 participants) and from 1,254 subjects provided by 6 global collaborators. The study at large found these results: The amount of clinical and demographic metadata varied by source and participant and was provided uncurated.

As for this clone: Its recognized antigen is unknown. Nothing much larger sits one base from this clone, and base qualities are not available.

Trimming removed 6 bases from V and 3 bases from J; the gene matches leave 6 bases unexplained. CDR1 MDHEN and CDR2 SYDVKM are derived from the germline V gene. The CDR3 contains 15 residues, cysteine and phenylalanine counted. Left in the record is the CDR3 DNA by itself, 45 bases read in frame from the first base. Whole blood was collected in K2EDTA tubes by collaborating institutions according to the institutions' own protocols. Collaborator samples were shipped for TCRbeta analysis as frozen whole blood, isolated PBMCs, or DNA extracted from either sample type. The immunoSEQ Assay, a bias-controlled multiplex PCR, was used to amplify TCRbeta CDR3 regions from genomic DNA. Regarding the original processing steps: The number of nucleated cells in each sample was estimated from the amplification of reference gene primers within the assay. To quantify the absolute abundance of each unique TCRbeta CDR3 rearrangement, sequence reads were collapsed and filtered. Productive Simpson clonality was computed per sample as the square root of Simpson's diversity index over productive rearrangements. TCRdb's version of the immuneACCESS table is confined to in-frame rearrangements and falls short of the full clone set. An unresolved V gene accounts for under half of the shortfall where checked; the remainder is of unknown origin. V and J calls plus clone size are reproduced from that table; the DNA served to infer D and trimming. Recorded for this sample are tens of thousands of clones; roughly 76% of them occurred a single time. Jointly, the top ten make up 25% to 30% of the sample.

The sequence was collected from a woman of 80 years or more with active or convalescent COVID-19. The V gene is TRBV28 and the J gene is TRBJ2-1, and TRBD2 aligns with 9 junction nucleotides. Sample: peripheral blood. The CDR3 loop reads CASSSSGDYYNEQFF. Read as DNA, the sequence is TGTGCCAGCAGCTCTAGCGGGGATTACTACAATGAGCAGTTCTTC.